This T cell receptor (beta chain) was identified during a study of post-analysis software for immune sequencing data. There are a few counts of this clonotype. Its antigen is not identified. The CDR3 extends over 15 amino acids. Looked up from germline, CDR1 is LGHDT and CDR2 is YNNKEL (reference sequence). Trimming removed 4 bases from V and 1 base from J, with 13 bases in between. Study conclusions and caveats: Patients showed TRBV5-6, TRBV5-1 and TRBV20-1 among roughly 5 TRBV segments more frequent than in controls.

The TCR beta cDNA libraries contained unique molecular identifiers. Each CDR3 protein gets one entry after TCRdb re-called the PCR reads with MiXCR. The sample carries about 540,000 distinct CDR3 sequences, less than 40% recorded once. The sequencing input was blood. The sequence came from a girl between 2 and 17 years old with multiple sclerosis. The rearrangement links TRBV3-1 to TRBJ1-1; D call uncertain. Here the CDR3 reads CASSPKAFTNTEAFF. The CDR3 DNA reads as TGTGCCAGCAGCCCCAAGGCTTTCACGAACACTGAAGCTTTCTTT.